This is a list of T cell receptor beta chains from one sample in a study of blood T cells in healthy people across ages. TCRdb re-analysed the 5' RACE reads in MiXCR, keeping a single row per CDR3 protein. The sample contains 1,500,000 or so distinct CDR3 sequences, approximately 43% of which appear only once. Specimen: blood. The receptors come from a woman aged 18-35 years in good health. CDR3s include the opening cysteine and the closing phenylalanine or tryptophan. Each record gives: V gene, J gene, CDR3 length, D gene, CDR3 protein. The D gene is left open where the match is weak.

v_gene: TRBV20-1
j_gene: TRBJ2-3
len: 14
d_gene: TRBD2
CDR3aa: CSARPLAATDTQYF

v_gene: TRBV7-9
j_gene: TRBJ2-1
len: 15
d_gene: TRBD2
CDR3aa: CASSWGLAGTCEQFF

v_gene: TRBV20-1
j_gene: TRBJ2-4
len: 16
d_gene: .
CDR3aa: CSARDGGNWAKNIQYF

v_gene: TRBV9
j_gene: TRBJ2-3
len: 15
d_gene: .
CDR3aa: CASSVGASADDTQYF

v_gene: TRBV4-1
j_gene: TRBJ1-1
len: 12
d_gene: TRBD1
CDR3aa: CASNQGTAKAFF

v_gene: TRBV15
j_gene: TRBJ1-1
len: 13
d_gene: .
CDR3aa: CATSTGSNTEAFF

v_gene: TRBV29-1
j_gene: TRBJ1-2
len: 12
d_gene: .
CDR3aa: CSVESQNYGYTF

v_gene: TRBV29-1
j_gene: TRBJ2-3
len: 12
d_gene: .
CDR3aa: CSARQDTDTQYF

v_gene: TRBV6-5
j_gene: TRBJ2-1
len: 17
d_gene: TRBD1
CDR3aa: CASSYSLTGDGYNEQFF

v_gene: TRBV4-2
j_gene: TRBJ2-6
len: 17
d_gene: .
CDR3aa: CASSQYPGNSGANVLTF

v_gene: TRBV3-1
j_gene: TRBJ2-3
len: 14
d_gene: .
CDR3aa: CASSRDFLTDTQYF